This T cell receptor (beta chain) was captured in a study of shared clonotypes between healthy human individuals (dated by TCRdb to 2018 to 2020). A note on the overall study: A couple of women and three men aged 18 to 49 years were included in the cohort. For each donor, CD4 naive and CD4 memory were each given three plates, CD8 naive was given two plates, and CD8 memory was given one plate. Blood TCR repertoires of a handful of healthy adults were deeply sequenced to estimate repertoire size and the extent of clonotype sharing between individuals. Per donor, leukapheresis produced somewhere between about 0.9 and 9 billion PBMCs. To increase sequencing depth and limit assay-specific biases, TCR repertoire library preparation and sequencing were carried out by different laboratories using diverse techniques. Results the study describes overall, beyond this receptor: Sharing across a handful of donors was observed for 5% to 6.5% of naive CD4, 3% to 3.5% of naive CD8, 2.3% of memory CD4, and approximately 0.41% of memory CD8 clonotypes. Because the study included a small number of donors, the genetic and exposure-history diversity represented was limited. Rarefaction of sorted-subset datasets indicated incomplete sequencing despite the large sequencing depth. Compared with non-shared clonotypes, the clonotypes found in all four sorted-subset donors had higher generation probabilities. Based on pairwise subsampling, the degree of clonotype sharing among donors was expected to be affected by sequencing depth. Sampling was restricted to blood, and TCR repertoires in tissues likely differ from the TCR repertoires found in blood. Naive subsets generally had larger estimated clonotype richness than memory subsets did.

TCR CDR3 regions were amplified from genomic DNA by multiplex PCR using the deep immunoSEQ assay. Extracted genomic DNA from each cell subset was spread evenly across all wells of several immunoSEQ 96-well plates, with each plate serving as a replicate. For sorted subsets, roughly 200 ng of genomic DNA, equivalent to roughly 30,000 T cell genomes, went into each replicate PCR. Purified libraries were quantified with a Qubit 3.0 fluorometer, sized on a Bioanalyzer 2100, and re-quantified with the KAPA Library Quantification kit. Each immunoSEQ 96-well plate was sequenced on its own single-read 150-cycle Illumina NextSeq 550 flow cell. The original pipeline was this. Because only junctional sequences without quality scores were contained in the immunoSEQ output, filtering matching that applied to full-length reads could not be performed. To assign V/J genes and CDR3, sequences were annotated against IMGT germline references using PyIR, a Python wrapper for IgBLAST v1.9. Reads with weak V/J assignments (E-value above 1e-6), missing CDR3, stop codons, out-of-frame junctions, or ambiguous translated residues were removed. V3J clonotypes were defined by identical inferred V gene, J gene, and CDR3 amino acid sequence. To compute the percentage overlap between repertoires, the number of shared unique clonotypes was divided by the size of the smaller repertoire. RTK rarefaction, the Chao1 estimator, and Recon v2.1 estimates of unobserved clonotypes were used to assess repertoire richness. Generation probabilities were computed with OLGA for all TCRbeta clonotypes obtained by the gDNA method from a handful of donors. TCRdb provides this immuneACCESS table in a form limited to in-frame rearrangements. Some clones are lacking; in checked studies, under half of them reflect an unresolved V gene, and why the rest are absent is not known. Clonal size and the V and J genes are those of that table, whereas D and trimming came from the DNA. Recorded for this sample are roughly 1,800,000 clones; about 95% of them occurred a single time. The ten largest make up 0.95% to 1.5% of the sample.

With regard to this clone: The specificity of this receptor is unknown. Qualities for individual bases were not recorded, and no much larger clone is one base off. Additional DNA sequences in this sample encode the identical CDR3.

For the CD8 naive samples, CD45RO-negative cells were positively selected for CCR7, yielding a CD45RA+CCR7+ population from which TemRA cells were excluded. The donors were healthy, HIV-negative adults with no recently reported acute infections or vaccinations. Every donor was a Caucasian adult residing in Nashville, Tennessee, USA. After blood collection by leukapheresis, PBMCs were isolated using Ficoll-Histopaque density gradient centrifugation and then cryopreserved in the vapor phase of liquid nitrogen. Analytical flow cytometry was used to check the purity and quantity of every magnetically sorted T cell population. Genomic DNA was isolated from each sorted fraction and quantified by UV absorbance on a Nanodrop 2000c. Trimming removed 4 bases from V and 2 bases from J; the gene matches leave 4 bases unexplained. Reading the germline V gene gives CDR1 MGHRA and CDR2 YSYEKL. Taken from cysteine to phenylalanine, the CDR3 has 14 residues. Left in the record is the CDR3 DNA by itself, 42 bases read in frame from the first base.

Sequenced sample: naive CD8+ T cells sorted from blood. The cell subset or site label corresponds to: CD45RA+CCR7+. The rearranged segments are TRBV4-1 and TRBJ2-7; TRBD1 matches 8 bases in the middle. The receptor comes from a man between 18 and 35 years old in good health. The CDR3 protein sequence reads: CASSPGQGTYEQYF. At the DNA level, the sequence is TGCGCCAGCAGCCCAGGACAGGGTACCTACGAGCAGTACTTC.